This T cell receptor (beta chain) is drawn from a study of CD8 T cells in ankylosing spondylitis. One entry per CDR3 protein, called by TCRdb with MiXCR from the 5' RACE reads. The table shows more than 150,000 distinct CDR3 sequences, with 11% occurring only once. This clonotype was detected ten times or more. The antigen is not known. CDR3 size: 14 residues. V was shortened by 1 base and J by 2 bases, with 9 bases between the two germline ends. Germline CDR1 is DFQATT and CDR2 is SNEGSKA (reference sequence). The study, taken as a whole, reports: From matched ankylosing spondylitis synovial fluid, disease-linked clones were reportedly recovered at significantly enriched levels. Clones linked to the disease showed a CD8+ phenotype. They occurred at relatively low frequencies in peripheral blood. A motif of 7 or 8 highly homologous TCR beta variants was seen as apparently characteristic of ankylosing spondylitis blood.

V usage is TRBV20-1 and J usage is TRBJ1-3; no reliable D call. This clonotype originated in a male donor with ankylosing spondylitis or in good health (not recorded which). The specimen sequenced was blood, either unsorted or a sorted T cell fraction (not recorded which). The CDR3 DNA sequence: TGCAGTGCTAGAGGAACGAACGCTGGAAACACCATATATTTT. The encoded protein is CSARGTNAGNTIYF.